This T cell receptor (beta chain) was recorded in a study of Graves' ophthalmopathy and Graves' hyperthyroidism. Study-wide findings and caveats: Ophthalmopathy and stable hyperthyroidism were discriminated by a 13-signature model, with 87.88% sensitivity and about 84% specificity. Blood contained most expanded thyroid clonotypes exceeding 0.001 frequency.

In this sample, this clonotype turned up once. Its antigen is undetermined. One end of the junction varies from germline; a read error may be responsible. CDR3 length equals 15 residues. Germline V CDR1 and CDR2: SGHRS, YFSETQ. Scientists amplified the TCR beta CDR3 regions from RNA transcripts. Second-round multiplex PCR followed a first-round RT-PCR using HTBI primers. TCRdb reprocessed the multiplex PCR reads via MiXCR and lists one record per CDR3 protein. The sample includes roughly 51,000 distinct CDR3 sequences, over 45% of them seen just once. This TCR derives from an adult man with Graves' ophthalmopathy. The chain has TRBV5-1 and TRBJ1-2, with 8 positions matching TRBD1. The sequencing input was peripheral blood. The CDR3 loop is CSSSFRPDRGYGYTF. The CDR3 DNA follows: TGCTCCAGCAGCTTTCGTCCAGACAGGGGATATGGCTACACCTTC.